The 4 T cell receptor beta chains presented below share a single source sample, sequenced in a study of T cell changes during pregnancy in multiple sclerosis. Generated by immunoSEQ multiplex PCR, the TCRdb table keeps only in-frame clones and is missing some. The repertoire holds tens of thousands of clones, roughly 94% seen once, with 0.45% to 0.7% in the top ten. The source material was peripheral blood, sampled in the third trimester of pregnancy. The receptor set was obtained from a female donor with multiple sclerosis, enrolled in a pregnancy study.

The CDR3 sequence is CASRVDRDQPQHF. The DNA of the CDR3 is TGTGCCAGCAGGGTGGACAGGGATCAGCCCCAGCATTTT. The chain uses TRBV6-1 and TRBJ1-5, with TRBD1 matching over 8 bases. After removal of 6 bases from V and 5 bases from J, the junction contained 3 bases not matched to a gene. Germline lookup yields CDR1 MNHNS and CDR2 SASEGT. The CDR3 totals 13 residues.

CDR3 in amino acids: CASRTGGSFSGELFF. In nucleotides, the CDR3 is TGTGCCAGCAGAACAGGGGGCTCTTTCTCCGGGGAGCTGTTTTTT. The rearrangement uses TRBV27 and TRBJ2-2; 9 nucleotides align to TRBD1. After removal of 6 bases from V and 6 bases from J, the junction contained 8 bases not matched to a gene. The CDR3 sequence is 15 residues long. In germline, CDR1 is MNHEY, CDR2 SMNVEV (reference sequence).

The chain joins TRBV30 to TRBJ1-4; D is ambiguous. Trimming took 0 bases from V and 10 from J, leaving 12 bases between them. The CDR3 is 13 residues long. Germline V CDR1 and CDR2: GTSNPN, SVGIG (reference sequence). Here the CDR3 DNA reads TGTGCCTGGAGTGTCGGGGAATTCGCAAAACTGTTTTTT. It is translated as CAWSVGEFAKLFF.

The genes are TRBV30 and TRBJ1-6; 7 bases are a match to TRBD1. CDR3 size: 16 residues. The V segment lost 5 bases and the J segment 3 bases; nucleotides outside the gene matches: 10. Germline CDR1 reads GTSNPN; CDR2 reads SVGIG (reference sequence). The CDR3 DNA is TGTGCCTGGGGGAGGACAGGCGGGCGCTATAATTCACCCCTCCACTTT. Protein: CAWGRTGGRYNSPLHF.